This T cell receptor beta chain stems from a study of shared clonotypes between healthy human individuals. Across the whole study: Three plates were used per donor for CD4 naive, three for CD4 memory, two for CD8 naive and one for CD8 memory.

Every donor, a Caucasian adult, lived in Nashville, Tennessee. Original analysis: Filtering differed since immunoSEQ provided only junctions, with no quality scores. Assay used: immunoSEQ multiplex PCR; TCRdb lists only in-frame clones, some missing. For V, J and clone size, that table is used; D and trimming come from the DNA. The sample holds about 1 million clones; about 75% are singletons and the top ten take less than 1.5%. Per the germline V gene, CDR1 is SGHNT and CDR2 is YYREEE (reference sequence). Deletions cut 0 bases from V and 5 bases from J, with 18 bases between. The CDR3 loop spans 16 amino acids.

This chain joins TRBV5-4 and TRBJ2-7, with a weak D call TRBD2 (5 bases). This clonotype was sampled from a man between 18 and 35 years old in good health. Sequencing was done on a sample of memory CD4+ T cells sorted from blood. Subset described: CD45RA-negative fraction. The CDR3 DNA reads as TGTGCCAGCAGCTTGGCCCTTACTAGAAGTACGAACGAGCAGTACTTC. As protein: CASSLALTRSTNEQYF. Filled out from reference TRBV5-4 and TRBJ2-7, the complete variable domain reads ETGVTQSPTHLIKTRGQQVTLRCSSQSGHNTVSWYQQALGQGPQFIFQYYREEENGRGNFPPRFSGLQFPNYSSELNVNALELDDSALYLCASSLALTRSTNEQYFGPGTRLTVT.